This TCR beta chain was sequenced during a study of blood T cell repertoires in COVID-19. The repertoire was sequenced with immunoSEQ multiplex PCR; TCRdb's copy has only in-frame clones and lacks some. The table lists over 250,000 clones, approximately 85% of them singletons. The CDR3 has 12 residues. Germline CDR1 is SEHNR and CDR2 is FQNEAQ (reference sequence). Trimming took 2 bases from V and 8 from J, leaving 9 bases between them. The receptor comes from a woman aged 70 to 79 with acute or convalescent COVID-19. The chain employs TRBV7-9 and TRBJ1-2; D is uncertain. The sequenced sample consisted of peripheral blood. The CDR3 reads CASSLSREGYTF. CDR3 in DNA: TGTGCCAGCAGCTTAAGTCGGGAAGGCTACACCTTC.